These 2 T cell receptor beta chains originate from one sample sequenced in a study of cytomegalovirus exposure and HLA in healthy donors. The primer mix had 60 Vbeta and 13 Jbeta primers. Sequencing was performed with immunoSEQ multiplex PCR; in TCRdb, only in-frame clones are kept and a portion is missing. The sample consists of around 120,000 clones, roughly 80% of them appearing once. Sequencing was performed on PBMCs. The origin of the receptors is a woman in her 40s in good health and CMV-seropositive.

The chain combines TRBV23-1 with TRBJ2-1; D might be TRBD2 (6 bases). TRBV23-1 is filed as an ORF, its function uncertain. The ends were cut back, 0 bases at V and 5 bases at J, with 17 bases in the middle. There are 17 residues in the CDR3. The CDR3: CASSQSTSPERDNEQFF. CDR3 DNA sequence: TGCGCCAGCAGTCAATCGACCAGTCCGGAGCGGGACAATGAGCAGTTCTTC.

The DNA of the CDR3 is TGTGCCAGCAGCGTAGCCCCTCAGGCAGGTGGCGGCTACACCTTC. This sequence encodes CASSVAPQAGGGYTF. This chain uses TRBV9 with TRBJ1-2; D remains unclear. This CDR3 contains 15 residues. V was trimmed by 0 bases and J by 8 bases, leaving 17 bases between them. Germline loops: CDR1 SGDLS, CDR2 YYNGEE.